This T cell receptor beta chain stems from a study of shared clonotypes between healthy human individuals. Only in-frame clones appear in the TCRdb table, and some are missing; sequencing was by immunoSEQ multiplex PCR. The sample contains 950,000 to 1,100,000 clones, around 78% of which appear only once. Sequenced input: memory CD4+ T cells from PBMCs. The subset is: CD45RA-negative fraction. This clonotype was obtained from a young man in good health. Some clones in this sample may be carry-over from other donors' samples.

The CDR3 sequence: CASSLGQGELGEKLFF. DNA for the CDR3: TGCGCCAGCAGCTTGGGACAGGGGGAACTTGGTGAAAAACTGTTTTTT. The V and J genes are TRBV5-1 and TRBJ1-4; 9 bases agree with TRBD1. V was clipped by 0 bases and J by 7 bases; unmatched bases: 7. The CDR3 covers 16 residues. Germline CDR1 reads SGHRS; CDR2 reads YFSETQ.